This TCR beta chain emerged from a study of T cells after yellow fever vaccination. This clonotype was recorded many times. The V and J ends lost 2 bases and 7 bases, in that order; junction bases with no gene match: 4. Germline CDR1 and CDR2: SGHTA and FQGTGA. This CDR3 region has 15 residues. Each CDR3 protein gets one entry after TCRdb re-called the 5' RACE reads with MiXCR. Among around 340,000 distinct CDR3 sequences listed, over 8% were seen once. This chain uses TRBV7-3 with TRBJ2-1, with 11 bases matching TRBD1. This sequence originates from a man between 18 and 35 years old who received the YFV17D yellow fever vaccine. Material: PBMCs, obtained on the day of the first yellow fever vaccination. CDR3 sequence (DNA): TGTGCCAGCAGCTTACTGGACAGGGGGCGGAATGAGCAGTTCTTC. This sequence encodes CASSLLDRGRNEQFF.